The 20 T cell receptor beta chains listed next were all sequenced from one sample in a study of cytomegalovirus exposure and HLA in healthy donors. PCR amplification relied on 60 Vbeta primers (plus 13 Jbeta primers). Using immunoSEQ multiplex PCR, the repertoire was profiled, and TCRdb retains in-frame clones only, with some absent. The repertoire holds 200,000 or so clones, with approximately 81% as singletons. The sample comprised PBMCs. All receptors come from a boy younger than 18 in good health and CMV-seronegative.

The genes are TRBV11-2 and TRBJ2-7; a weak D match, TRBD2 (6 bases). CDR1 and CDR2 from the germline V gene are SGHAT and FQNNGV. Between the trimmed V and J ends, which lost 1 base and 3 bases, there was a span of 13 bases. This CDR3 spans 15 amino acids. For the CDR3, the DNA is TGTGCCAGCAGCTTAGGGGGGGAGTATATCTACGAGCAGTACTTC. Its translation is CASSLGGEYIYEQYF.

The chain is built from TRBV27 and TRBJ2-4; 7 bases match TRBD1. V gave up 10 bases and J gave up 8 bases; unmatched junction bases: 11. Germline loops: CDR1 MNHEY, CDR2 SMNVEV (reference sequence). The length of the CDR3 is 13 residues. The CDR3 DNA sequence: TGTGCCACGAGGGACAGTTTGGTAGACATTCAGTACTTC. It codes for CATRDSLVDIQYF.

About this clone: Other DNA sequences in this sample translate to the same CDR3. V gene TRBV28 combines with J gene TRBJ2-6; no clear D. The CDR3 length is 15 residues. V was trimmed by 5 bases and J by 0 bases, leaving 8 bases between them. Germline lookup yields CDR1 MDHEN and CDR2 SYDVKM. The CDR3 bases are TGTGCCAGCAGTCCCCCCGGCTCTGGGGCCAACGTCCTGACTTTC. Its protein is CASSPPGSGANVLTF.

CDR3 amino acids: CASSPSGGARDEQYF. The CDR3 bases are TGTGCCAGCAGCCCAAGCGGGGGGGCCCGGGACGAGCAGTACTTC. The chain employs TRBV11-2 and TRBJ2-7; the match to TRBD2 covers 10 bases. Germline CDR1 and CDR2: SGHAT and FQNNGV. The V and J ends lost 5 bases and 5 bases, in that order; junction bases with no gene match: 9. The CDR3 sequence is 15 residues long.

This chain joins TRBV4-1 and TRBJ2-3; 7 bases line up with TRBD2. This CDR3 region has 15 residues. V lost 4 bases to trimming and J lost 5 bases; unmatched junction nucleotides: 9. The germline gives CDR1 MGHRA, CDR2 YSYEKL. The chain's CDR3 is CASSLLAKQVDTQYF. CDR3 nucleotides: TGCGCCAGCAGCCTACTAGCGAAGCAGGTAGATACGCAGTATTTT.

This clone appeared once. V is TRBV29-1 and J is TRBJ2-7; D is unclear. Trimming left V 4 bases short and J 4 bases short, with 5 bases between. CDR3 length: 10 residues. Germline V gives CDR1 SQVTM, CDR2 ANQGSEA. CDR3 residues: CSVVTYEQYF. DNA of the CDR3: TGCAGCGTTGTGACTTACGAGCAGTACTTC.

The chain employs TRBV7-2 and TRBJ1-2; D ambiguous. Germline V lookup: CDR1 SGHTA, CDR2 FQGNSA. The CDR3 runs to 13 residues. V lost 0 bases and J lost 4, with 6 bases in between. CDR3 in DNA: TGTGCCAGCAGCTTAGCCAATGTCTATGGCTACACCTTC. It specifies CASSLANVYGYTF.

This chain links TRBV13 with TRBJ2-7, with D possibly TRBD2 on 6 matching bases. Germline values: CDR1 PRHDT, CDR2 FYEKMQ (reference sequence). Trimming pared 5 bases from V and 4 bases from J, leaving 12 bases between. The CDR3 covers 13 residues. CDR3 in DNA: TGTGCCAGCAGCGCGGGATGGGGTTACGAGCAGTACTTC. Its protein is CASSAGWGYEQYF. Full variable domain (rest looked up from reference TRBV13 and TRBJ2-7): AAGVIQSPRHLIKEKRETATLKCYPIPRHDTVYWYQQGPGQDPQFLISFYEKMQSDKGSIPDRFSAQQFSDYHSELNMSSLELGDSALYFCASSAGWGYEQYFGPGTRLTVT.

V and J are TRBV13 and TRBJ2-3, with TRBD1 as a possible D gene (5 bases). The ends were cut back, 3 bases at V and 3 bases at J, with 10 bases in the middle. The CDR3 extends over 14 amino acids. Per the germline V gene, CDR1 is PRHDT and CDR2 is FYEKMQ (reference sequence). CDR3 residues: CASSFRDYTDTQYF. The CDR3, as DNA: TGTGCCAGCAGCTTCAGGGATTATACAGATACGCAGTATTTT.

The chain uses TRBV2 and TRBJ1-5; D unclear. V lost 3 bases and J 0 bases, leaving 9 bases between the germline ends. CDR3 length equals 15 residues. Germline lookup yields CDR1 SNHLY and CDR2 FYNNEI. The CDR3 spells CASSEADNSNQPQHF. In nucleotides, the CDR3 is TGTGCCAGCAGTGAGGCTGACAATAGCAATCAGCCCCAGCATTTT.

The J gene is TRBJ1-1, the V gene TRBV7-2; D unresolved. Looked up from germline, CDR1 is SGHTA and CDR2 is FQGNSA. This CDR3 comprises 12 residues. The ends were cut back, 6 bases at V and 4 bases at J, with 9 bases in the middle. The CDR3 nucleotides read TGTGCCAGCAGGACAAGGTCCACTGAAGCTTTCTTT. Amino acids: CASRTRSTEAFF.

The sample holds one count of this clone. In nucleotides, the CDR3 is TGTGCCAGCAGTTTGTCCGACAGGCGGTACGAGCAGTACTTC. This translates into CASSLSDRRYEQYF. V gene TRBV6-5 combines with J gene TRBJ2-7, with a tentative D call TRBD1 (6 bases). Germline CDR1 reads MNHEY; CDR2 reads SVGAGI. The length of the CDR3 is 14 residues. The V end lost 4 bases, the J end lost 4 bases, and 14 bases lay between the germline ends.

The gene calls are TRBV6-5 and TRBJ2-7; TRBD1 might be the D (6 bases). CDR3 length equals 13 residues. Trimming took 9 bases from V and 3 from J, leaving 15 bases between them. CDR1 and CDR2 (germline): MNHEY, SVGAGI. CDR3 bases: TGTGCCAGTTCCGGGACAAGAAACTACGAGCAGTACTTC. Amino acid sequence: CASSGTRNYEQYF.

This chain links TRBV7-8 with TRBJ2-7; 8 bases agree with TRBD2. Losses at the gene ends were 8 bases for V and 5 bases for J; bases not matched to a gene: 11. CDR1 is SGHVS, CDR2 FQNEAQ, per germline. This CDR3 region has 14 residues. CDR3 sequence (DNA): TGTGCCAGCCAGACCGGGACTAGTTTTAACGAGCAGTACTTC. It specifies CASQTGTSFNEQYF.

The V and J genes are TRBV4-3 and TRBJ1-2; 11 bases line up with TRBD1. After removal of 1 base from V and 7 bases from J, the junction contained 5 bases not matched to a gene. From germline, CDR1 is LGHNA and CDR2 YSLEER. This CDR3 spans 15 amino acids. The CDR3 protein is CASSQGTGGGGGYTF. The CDR3 nucleotides read TGCGCCAGCAGCCAAGGGACAGGGGGCGGAGGTGGCTACACCTTC.

This clone was counted a single time. J is TRBJ2-1 and V is TRBV9; tentative D call: TRBD2 (6 bases). Trimming pared 1 base from V and 8 bases from J, leaving 13 bases between. Germline CDR1 reads SGDLS; CDR2 reads YYNGEE. The CDR3 covers 14 residues. CDR3: CASSVLSGGDEQFF. The CDR3 DNA reads TGTGCCAGCAGCGTATTGTCCGGGGGTGATGAGCAGTTCTTC.

CDR3 region: CATSRDRGQPSSYEQYF. In DNA, the CDR3 is TGTGCCACCAGCAGAGATCGAGGGCAGCCGAGCTCCTACGAGCAGTACTTC. The rearrangement uses TRBV15 and TRBJ2-5, with D maybe TRBD2 (5 bases). The assigned J gene may be wrong: the sequence end matches TRBJ2-7 better. Germline assignment: CDR1 LNHNV and CDR2 YYDKDF (reference sequence). The CDR3 runs 17 residues.

J is TRBJ1-4 and V is TRBV6-5; D is possibly TRBD1 (6 bases). The ends were cut back, 5 bases at V and 1 base at J, with 8 bases in the middle. The CDR3 is made up of 14 amino acids. Germline V gives CDR1 MNHEY, CDR2 SVGAGI. CDR3 nucleotides: TGTGCCAGCAGTCCGACAGGAACTAATGAAAAACTGTTTTTT. Translated, it gives CASSPTGTNEKLFF.

The rearrangement uses TRBV2 and TRBJ2-7; D gene uncertain. V dropped 7 bases and J dropped 2 bases, with 6 bases sitting between them. The CDR3 extends over 11 amino acids. CDR1 is SNHLY and CDR2 is FYNNEI in the germline V gene. The CDR3 nucleotides read TGTGCCAGCAAGCAGGCCTACGAGCAGTACTTC. It yields the protein CASKQAYEQYF.

This clone has just one count. Other DNA variants within this sample encode the same CDR3. V gene TRBV6-6 combines with J gene TRBJ1-6, with 8 positions matching TRBD1. Per germline, CDR1 MNHNY and CDR2 SVGAGI (reference sequence). The CDR3 spans 14 residues. V dropped 6 bases and J dropped 7; count of bases not matched to a gene: 5. The CDR3 spells CASSSDRVNSPLHF. The CDR3 DNA follows: TGTGCCAGCAGCTCGGACAGGGTAAATTCACCCCTCCACTTT.